Each of the 30 T cell receptor beta chains below was sequenced from the same sample in a study of cytotoxic CD8 clonotypes in ibrutinib-treated CLL. Sequencing was performed with immunoSEQ multiplex PCR; in TCRdb, only in-frame clones are kept and a portion is missing. The sample lists 100,000 to 150,000 clones; 80% to 90% were seen once. This material consisted of PBMCs, taken after 24 months of ibrutinib treatment. Receptor source: a human donor with chronic lymphocytic leukemia.

This chain connects TRBV21-1 to TRBJ1-5. TRBV21-1 is labeled a pseudogene. This CDR3 has 13 residues. In DNA, the CDR3 is TGTGCCAGCAGCAAGGGGGTTCGGCAGCCCCAGCATTTT. Translated: CASSKGVRQPQHF.

V gene TRBV28 combines with J gene TRBJ2-1, with D unresolved. CDR1 and CDR2 (germline): MDHEN, SYDVKM. This CDR3 spans 12 amino acids. Trimming took 8 bases from V and 2 from J, leaving 7 bases between them. CDR3 DNA: TGTGCCAGCGGGGATCCCTACAATGAGCAGTTCTTC. The encoded protein is CASGDPYNEQFF.

The chain combines TRBV15 with TRBJ2-3; D is undetermined. V was clipped by 0 bases and J by 5 bases, with 21 bases between them. Germline V gene data show CDR1 as LNHNV and CDR2 as YYDKDF (reference sequence). The CDR3 covers 18 residues. CDR3 sequence reads: CATSRDAAAPGGRDTQYF. The CDR3 region has the DNA TGTGCCACCAGCAGAGATGCTGCGGCCCCGGGTGGCCGAGATACGCAGTATTTT.

The chain uses TRBV28 and TRBJ2-7; 8 positions agree with TRBD1. Germline lookup yields CDR1 MDHEN and CDR2 SYDVKM. The V segment lost 6 bases and the J segment 5 bases; nucleotides outside the gene matches: 12. This CDR3 spans 15 amino acids. This CDR3 is CASRPPRTGWDEQYF. CDR3 DNA: TGTGCCAGCAGACCGCCCCGGACAGGGTGGGACGAGCAGTACTTC.

This rearrangement joins TRBV30 to TRBJ2-2; no reliable D call. Per germline, CDR1 GTSNPN and CDR2 SVGIG (reference sequence). The CDR3 runs to 10 residues. The V end lost 5 bases, the J end lost 6 bases, and 4 bases lay between the germline ends. CDR3 sequence reads: CAWHAGELFF. As DNA, the CDR3 is TGTGCCTGGCATGCCGGGGAGCTGTTTTTT.

V usage is TRBV27 and J usage is TRBJ1-2, with 10 positions matching TRBD1. Germline-derived CDR1 and CDR2 are MNHEY and SMNVEV (reference sequence). V shed 4 bases and J 5 bases; nucleotides not matched to a gene: 7. The CDR3 is 15 residues long. CDR3 loop: CASSSHGQGEYGYTF. For the CDR3, the DNA is TGTGCCAGCAGTTCCCATGGACAGGGGGAGTATGGCTACACCTTC.

This clone appeared a single time. V and J are TRBV10-3 and TRBJ2-3; the match to TRBD1 covers 9 bases. J gave up 3 bases and V 2 bases, and 9 bases lay outside the gene matches. Germline CDR1 ENHRY, CDR2 SYGVKD. The length of the CDR3 is 17 residues. The CDR3 loop is CAISENQGQGRTDTQYF. The CDR3 region has the DNA TGTGCCATCAGTGAGAACCAGGGACAGGGTCGTACAGATACGCAGTATTTT.

The rearrangement uses TRBV4-1 and TRBJ2-3; 8 bases fit TRBD2. The length of the CDR3 is 16 residues. The J segment lost 3 bases and the V segment lost 0 bases, leaving 5 bases of the junction unmatched. Looked up from germline, CDR1 is MGHRA and CDR2 is YSYEKL. The CDR3 spells CASSQDRGGRTDTQYF. In nucleotides, the CDR3 is TGCGCCAGCAGCCAAGATCGGGGGGGCCGGACAGATACGCAGTATTTT.

The chain is built from TRBV18 and TRBJ2-2; D gene ambiguous. The V end was cut by 0 bases, the J end by 6 bases, with 2 bases between. CDR3 length equals 12 residues. Germline V gene lookup returns CDR1 KGHSH and CDR2 LQKENI. The CDR3 sequence is CASSPPPGELFF. The DNA of the CDR3 is TGTGCCAGCTCACCACCACCCGGGGAGCTGTTTTTT.

V and J are TRBV6-1 and TRBJ2-1, with no clear D. Looked up from germline, CDR1 is MNHNS and CDR2 is SASEGT. V was pared by 8 bases and J by 0 bases, with 11 bases between. This CDR3 region has 14 residues. CDR3 sequence: CASQTAYSYNEQFF. In DNA, the CDR3 is TGTGCCAGCCAGACTGCATACTCCTACAATGAGCAGTTCTTC.

The gene calls are TRBV28 and TRBJ1-1; no clear D gene. Trimming left V 7 bases short and J 7 bases short, with 13 bases between. From germline, CDR1 is MDHEN and CDR2 SYDVKM. This CDR3 comprises 12 residues. CDR3 region: CASTISRLEAFF. The DNA of the CDR3 is TGTGCCAGCACTATAAGTCGTCTTGAAGCTTTCTTT.

The rearrangement joins TRBV12-5 to TRBJ2-3, with TRBD1 matching over 7 bases. This CDR3 contains 15 residues. V gave up 1 base and J gave up 2 bases; unmatched junction bases: 3. CDR1 is LGHNT and CDR2 is FRNRAP in the germline V gene. The CDR3 DNA reads TGTGCTAGTGGTTTGGGACAGGGACCCACAGATACGCAGTATTTT. This encodes CASGLGQGPTDTQYF.

CDR3 sequence: CASSPTLQGGGEAFF. DNA of the CDR3: TGTGCCAGCAGCCCTACTCTTCAGGGCGGGGGTGAAGCTTTCTTT. The gene calls are TRBV6-6 and TRBJ1-1, with a possible D match to TRBD1 (5 bases). The CDR3 is 15 amino acids. Germline loops: CDR1 MNHNY, CDR2 SVGAGI (reference sequence). V was shortened by 6 bases and J by 7 bases, with 21 bases between the two germline ends.

The chain's CDR3 is CASSSPPSGKVLGDTQYF. The CDR3 DNA reads TGTGCCAGCAGCTCCCCGCCTAGCGGGAAAGTGCTCGGAGATACGCAGTATTTT. The V and J genes are TRBV7-2 and TRBJ2-3, with 9 nucleotides matching TRBD2. The CDR3 loop spans 18 amino acids. Germline CDR1 is SGHTA and CDR2 is FQGNSA. V trimming: 4 bases; J trimming: 5 bases; junction bases outside the gene matches: 16.

The chain carries TRBV28 and TRBJ2-3, with D unresolved. Trimming removed 6 bases from V and 2 bases from J, with 12 bases in between. Germline V CDR1 and CDR2: MDHEN, SYDVKM. This CDR3 has 14 residues. This CDR3 reads CASSIRRTTDTQYF. The DNA for the CDR3 is TGTGCCAGCAGCATCCGAAGGACCACAGATACGCAGTATTTT.

This clone occurred once. This chain links TRBV28 with TRBJ1-1, with 9 bases that match TRBD1. The germline V gene encodes CDR1 MDHEN and CDR2 SYDVKM. V lost 4 bases to trimming and J lost 5 bases; unmatched junction nucleotides: 8. This CDR3 comprises 15 residues. This chain's CDR3 is CASSSDRGLRTEAFF. CDR3 nucleotides: TGTGCCAGCAGTTCGGACAGGGGACTACGAACTGAAGCTTTCTTT.

The chain links TRBV19 to TRBJ2-7; D could derive from TRBD1 or TRBD2 (5 bases each). The CDR3 is made up of 16 amino acids. V was shortened by 1 base and J by 0 bases, with 13 bases between the two germline ends. Germline V gives CDR1 LNHDA, CDR2 SQIVND (reference sequence). CDR3 nucleotide sequence: TGTGCCAGTAGTATAGGGTCCGCAGGGAGCTCCTACGAGCAGTACTTC. This encodes CASSIGSAGSSYEQYF.

V gene TRBV29-1 combines with J gene TRBJ1-1; 11 bases align to TRBD1. V lost 6 bases to trimming and J lost 6 bases; unmatched junction nucleotides: 6. CDR1 is SQVTM, CDR2 ANQGSEA, per germline. This CDR3 is built from 13 residues. CDR3 region: CSVHLDRGPEAFF. CDR3 DNA: TGCAGCGTCCACTTGGACAGGGGGCCTGAAGCTTTCTTT. The variable domain in full, completed from reference TRBV29-1 and TRBJ1-1, reads SAVISQKPSRDICQRGTSLTIQCQVDSQVTMMFWYRQQPGQSLTLIATANQGSEATYESGFVIDKFPISRPNLTFSTLTVSNMSPEDSSIYLCSVHLDRGPEAFFGQGTRLTVV.

This clone has only one observation. The chain recombines TRBV6-4 with TRBJ2-3; 11 bases line up with TRBD2. The V gene's germline CDR1 is MRHNA and CDR2 SNTAGT. CDR3 length equals 15 residues. V gave up 5 bases and J gave up 6 bases; unmatched junction bases: 7. CDR3 DNA: TGTGCCAGCAGTCCCCGGGCTAGCGGGGGGGATACGCAGTATTTT. It translates to CASSPRASGGDTQYF.

The chain joins TRBV20-1 to TRBJ2-7; TRBD1 is a possible D gene (6 bases). CDR3 size: 11 residues. V was cut by 6 bases and J by 7 bases, with 13 bases left in between. The germline V gene has CDR1 DFQATT and CDR2 SNEGSKA (reference sequence). CDR3 amino acids: CSAPDRREQYF. As DNA, the CDR3 is TGCAGTGCACCGGACAGAAGGGAGCAGTACTTC.

The chain uses TRBV5-6 and TRBJ2-4, with no clear D. Germline V lookup: CDR1 SGHDT, CDR2 YYEEEE. V lost 4 bases and J 8 bases, leaving 13 bases between the germline ends. The CDR3 extends over 13 amino acids. The CDR3 region is CASSRVARDIQYF. The CDR3 nucleotides read TGTGCCAGCAGCAGGGTTGCTCGGGACATTCAGTACTTC.

The V and J genes are TRBV5-1 and TRBJ2-5, with D perhaps TRBD2 (6 bases). CDR3 length equals 14 residues. Germline lookup yields CDR1 SGHRS and CDR2 YFSETQ. V was shortened by 2 bases and J by 5 bases, with 13 bases between the two germline ends. CDR3 protein: CASSLDDSGETQYF. DNA of the CDR3: TGCGCCAGCAGCTTAGACGACAGCGGGGAGACCCAGTACTTC.

J is TRBJ2-3 and V is TRBV28; tentatively, D is TRBD1 (5 bases). The germline V gene encodes CDR1 MDHEN and CDR2 SYDVKM. This CDR3 comprises 14 residues. V gave up 5 bases and J gave up 1 base, with 10 bases separating them. The CDR3 reads CASSPGWGTDTQYF. For the CDR3, the DNA is TGTGCCAGCAGTCCAGGGTGGGGCACAGATACGCAGTATTTT. Full variable domain (remainder filled in from reference TRBV28 and TRBJ2-3): DVKVTQSSRYLVKRTGEKVFLECVQDMDHENMFWYRQDPGLGLRLIYFSYDVKMKEKGDIPEGYSVSREKKERFSLILESASTNQTSMYLCASSPGWGTDTQYFGPGTRLTVL.

The gene calls are TRBV9 and TRBJ1-3; possibly TRBD1 for D (6 bases). The CDR3 is made up of 14 amino acids. Per the germline V gene, CDR1 is SGDLS and CDR2 is YYNGEE. The V gene lost 3 bases and the J gene lost 4 bases, with 11 bases spanning the gap. The CDR3 is CASSARTAGNTIYF. CDR3 sequence (DNA): TGTGCCAGCAGCGCCCGGACAGCAGGAAACACCATATATTTT. Variable domain in full (rest from reference TRBV9 and TRBJ1-3): DSGVTQTPKHLITATGQRVTLRCSPRSGDLSVYWYQQSLDQGLQFLIQYYNGEERAKGNILERFSAQQFPDLHSELNLSSLELGDSALYFCASSARTAGNTIYFGEGSWLTVV.

This chain connects TRBV4-1 to TRBJ1-5; D is unclear. The V gene's germline CDR1 is MGHRA and CDR2 YSYEKL. Trimming took 4 bases from V and 7 from J, leaving 20 bases between them. This CDR3 region has 16 residues. As DNA, the CDR3 is TGCGCCAGCAGCCCCATGATGGAGGCCCTAGGGCAGCCCCAGCATTTT. Amino acid sequence: CASSPMMEALGQPQHF.

V usage is TRBV6-5 and J usage is TRBJ2-4; D unresolved. V was trimmed by 2 bases and J by 10 bases, leaving 12 bases between them. The CDR3 loop spans 13 amino acids. Germline V gene lookup returns CDR1 MNHEY and CDR2 SVGAGI. The chain's CDR3 is CASSYAGLGIQYF. The CDR3 DNA reads as TGTGCCAGCAGTTACGCCGGCCTAGGGATTCAGTACTTC.

The chain recombines TRBV5-1 with TRBJ2-1; 7 bases map to TRBD2. Germline assignment: CDR1 SGHRS and CDR2 YFSETQ. V lost 6 bases and J lost 0; bases outside the gene matches: 6. The CDR3 covers 15 residues. The CDR3 DNA sequence: TGCGCCAGCAAGAGCGGGGAGGGCTCCTACAATGAGCAGTTCTTC. This sequence encodes CASKSGEGSYNEQFF.

This chain's CDR3 is CASSPMGDTQYF. As DNA, the CDR3 is TGTGCCAGTAGTCCCATGGGAGATACGCAGTATTTT. The chain recombines TRBV19 with TRBJ2-3; D is unresolved. The CDR3 is 12 amino acids. CDR1 is LNHDA, CDR2 SQIVND, per germline (reference sequence). Trimming took 5 bases from V and 5 from J, leaving 8 bases between them.

In its sample, this clone was seen once. V and J are TRBV7-2 and TRBJ2-5; 11 bases match TRBD2. This CDR3 contains 16 residues. Losses at the gene ends were 0 bases for V and 1 base for J; bases not matched to a gene: 1. The germline gives CDR1 SGHTA, CDR2 FQGNSA. CDR3 amino acids: CASSLAGLAAQETQYF. CDR3 coding DNA: TGTGCCAGCAGCTTAGCGGGACTAGCGGCCCAAGAGACCCAGTACTTC.

The chain is built from TRBV10-3 and TRBJ1-2; D unresolved. The V gene lost 7 bases and the J gene lost 8 bases, with 11 bases spanning the gap. Germline-derived CDR1 and CDR2 are ENHRY and SYGVKD. The CDR3 has 11 amino acids. The CDR3 nucleotides read TGTGCCATCAACAAGGGATTGGGCTACACCTTC. It is translated as CAINKGLGYTF.